This T cell receptor (beta chain) was identified during a study of CD8 T cells in ankylosing spondylitis. Study-wide points: Peripheral blood samples showed relatively rare disease-linked clones, and these clones were CD8+. Blood of patients with ankylosing spondylitis appeared to be characterized by a TCR beta motif of several highly homologous variants. There were earlier reports of some motif variants in reactive arthritis synovial fluid and blood.

TCRdb re-called the 5' RACE reads through MiXCR, storing one row per CDR3 protein. The table has about 7,900 distinct CDR3 sequences, roughly 3.9% seen once. Notes on this clonotype: Its antigen is currently unknown.

This CDR3 is built from 15 residues. The V gene end was trimmed by 6 bases and the J gene end by 0 bases; junction bases not matched to a gene: 6. Per germline, CDR1 SGDLS and CDR2 YYNGEE. Sequences were obtained from blood, either unsorted or a sorted T cell fraction (not recorded which). The origin of this receptor is a female donor with ankylosing spondylitis or in good health (not recorded which). The chain links TRBV9 to TRBJ2-1, with 7 nucleotides matching TRBD2. CDR3 amino acids: CASTPSGLSYNEQFF. The CDR3 bases are TGTGCCAGCACCCCTAGCGGCCTCTCCTACAATGAGCAGTTCTTC.